A selection of T cell receptor beta chains follows, all from one sample in a study of T cells in Graves' hyperthyroidism and ophthalmopathy. Using its own MiXCR run on the multiplex PCR reads, TCRdb lists one record per CDR3 protein. The sample carries some 570,000 distinct CDR3 sequences, 15% to 20% recorded once. The sequencing sample was made of blood. The receptors stem from a woman aged 18 to 35 with Graves' ophthalmopathy. Both conserved end residues are part of each CDR3. The order of the fields is D gene, clone size, V gene, J gene, CDR3 protein, CDR3 DNA. A D gene is named only where the DNA matches it firmly. Clone size is shown for a subset of rows, as once, few, many or a class of expanded clone.

>TRBD1|many|TRBV28|TRBJ1-2
CASSLQGADGYTF
TGTGCCAGCAGCCTTCAGGGGGCCGATGGCTACACCTTC
>NA|many|TRBV5-6|TRBJ1-1
CASIPWGGGTEAFF
TGTGCCAGCATCCCGTGGGGGGGTGGCACTGAAGCTTTCTTT
>TRBD1|NA|TRBV6-1|TRBJ1-2
CASTPDRAGYGYTF
TGTGCCAGCACCCCGGACAGGGCGGGCTATGGCTACACCTTC
>TRBD2|many|TRBV5-1|TRBJ2-3
CASSYGSGGVGDTQYF
TGCGCCAGCAGCTACGGTAGCGGGGGGGTTGGAGATACGCAGTATTTT
>NA|many|TRBV7-3|TRBJ2-1
CASRGDGLYNEQFF
TGTGCCAGCAGGGGCGACGGACTCTACAATGAGCAGTTCTTC
>TRBD1|few|TRBV25-1|TRBJ2-7
CASSDPYLGQGAAYEQYF
TGTGCCAGCAGTGATCCCTACCTGGGACAGGGGGCCGCCTACGAGCAGTACTTC
>TRBD1|few|TRBV18|TRBJ1-4
CASSRDRGTDEKLFF
TGTGCCAGCTCACGGGACAGGGGGACCGATGAAAAACTGTTTTTT
>NA|NA|TRBV5-8|TRBJ1-6
CASSLAYSPLHF
TGTGCCAGCAGCTTGGCCTATTCACCCCTCCACTTT
>NA|many|TRBV30|TRBJ1-4
CAWSLARREKLFF
TGTGCCTGGAGTTTGGCCAGGCGGGAAAAACTGTTTTTT
>NA|many|TRBV20-1|TRBJ2-1
CSARDKWPNEQFF
TGCAGTGCTAGAGATAAGTGGCCCAATGAGCAGTTCTTC
>NA|many|TRBV2|TRBJ2-7
CASSQDAGVNEQYF
TGTGCCAGCAGTCAGGATGCGGGTGTCAACGAGCAGTACTTC